The 23 T cell receptor beta chains in this list originate from one sample, sequenced in a study of PD-1 blockade in mismatch repair-deficient tumors. Data came from immunoSEQ multiplex PCR; TCRdb stores just in-frame clones and leaves some out. The sample yields around 49,000 clones, under 85% seen once. Sequencing was performed on PBMCs, taken before pembrolizumab treatment. The receptor set was obtained from an adult with mismatch repair-deficient cancer.

The chain couples TRBV18 to TRBJ2-3; 7 bases are shared with TRBD1. Germline CDR1 KGHSH, CDR2 LQKENI. This CDR3 spans 15 amino acids. V shed 5 bases and J 4 bases; nucleotides not matched to a gene: 9. CDR3 sequence (DNA): TGTGCCAGCTCATCAGGCAGGGGGATTTCAGATACGCAGTATTTT. Protein product: CASSSGRGISDTQYF.

The chain links TRBV6-1 to TRBJ1-3; the D is unclear. Germline-derived CDR1 and CDR2 are MNHNS and SASEGT. V lost 7 bases, J lost 1 base, and 8 bases lay in between. The CDR3 is 13 amino acids. This chain's CDR3 is CASMGESGNTIYF. CDR3 sequence (DNA): TGTGCCAGCATGGGAGAATCTGGAAACACCATATATTTT.

This chain uses TRBV9 with TRBJ2-7; D remains ambiguous. V was clipped by 0 bases and J by 2 bases, with 9 bases between them. The germline V gene has CDR1 SGDLS and CDR2 YYNGEE. The CDR3 extends over 14 amino acids. The CDR3 sequence is CASSVATQPYEQYF. The CDR3 DNA reads as TGTGCCAGCAGCGTAGCGACACAGCCCTACGAGCAGTACTTC.

The chain uses TRBV30 and TRBJ1-5; perhaps TRBD1 as D (6 bases). Germline CDR1 and CDR2: GTSNPN and SVGIG (reference sequence). The germline V and J ends were trimmed by 5 bases and 0 bases, with 23 bases remaining between them. The CDR3 runs to 18 residues. The CDR3 DNA reads TGTGCCTGGGTGGTGGGGGGCCGCGGGACCTATAGCAATCAGCCCCAGCATTTT. It yields the protein CAWVVGGRGTYSNQPQHF.

In this sample, this clone turned up a few times. This rearrangement joins TRBV30 to TRBJ2-7; 9 nucleotides agree with TRBD1. After removal of 0 bases from V and 4 bases from J, the junction contained 16 bases not matched to a gene. This CDR3 comprises 18 residues. Per the germline V gene, CDR1 is GTSNPN and CDR2 is SVGIG (reference sequence). The CDR3 DNA reads as TGTGCCTGGAGTGTACAGGGGGCTCTAGCGGATTATGATTACGAGCAGTACTTC. Residues: CAWSVQGALADYDYEQYF.

This chain connects TRBV2 to TRBJ1-1; no definite D call. V was shortened by 3 bases and J by 2 bases, with 7 bases between the two germline ends. This CDR3 has 13 residues. Germline lookup yields CDR1 SNHLY and CDR2 FYNNEI. The CDR3 DNA reads as TGTGCCAGCAGTGAGAGCCCTAACACTGAAGCTTTCTTT. Its translation is CASSESPNTEAFF.

In its sample, this clone was seen a few times. This chain links TRBV9 with TRBJ2-7, with D perhaps matching TRBD1 or TRBD2 (7 bases each). The V gene lost 4 bases and the J gene lost 6 bases, with 17 bases spanning the gap. This CDR3 is 14 amino acids long. The V gene's germline CDR1 is SGDLS and CDR2 YYNGEE. The CDR3 reads CASSQGGGSTEQYF. The CDR3 DNA reads as TGTGCCAGCAGCCAAGGGGGCGGGAGTACCGAGCAGTACTTC.

This clone was recorded once. Relative to the germline gene, one junction end is altered; a read error may explain this. This sequence joins TRBV15 and TRBJ1-4, with TRBD1 matching over 9 bases. This CDR3 spans 14 amino acids. Germline loops: CDR1 LNHNV, CDR2 YYDKDF (reference sequence). CDR3 in amino acids: CATSRGFGADRGTF. CDR3 sequence (DNA): TGTGCCACCAGCAGAGGTTTCGGAGCTGACAGGGGGACTTTT.

The V call is TRBV5-1, the J call TRBJ2-7; D not certain. V was cut by 4 bases and J by 0 bases, with 11 bases left in between. Looked up from germline, CDR1 is SGHRS and CDR2 is YFSETQ. The CDR3 consists of 14 residues. This CDR3 is CASSPTSASYEQYF. The CDR3 nucleotides are TGCGCCAGCAGCCCCACATCTGCCTCCTACGAGCAGTACTTC.

This chain links TRBV7-3 with TRBJ2-7, with 8 positions matching TRBD2. Per the germline V gene, CDR1 is SGHTA and CDR2 is FQGTGA. The CDR3 totals 14 residues. Unmatched junction bases numbered 5, after V lost 3 bases and J lost 4 bases. CDR3 loop: CASSLFGRGYEQYF. The CDR3 DNA reads TGTGCCAGCAGCTTGTTCGGGAGGGGGTACGAGCAGTACTTC.

The chain recombines TRBV5-1 with TRBJ2-5; D gene ambiguous. Per germline, CDR1 SGHRS and CDR2 YFSETQ. This CDR3 comprises 12 residues. The germline V and J ends were trimmed by 5 bases and 2 bases, with 7 bases remaining between them. CDR3 protein: CASRDIQETQYF. Here the CDR3 DNA reads TGCGCCAGCAGAGACATACAAGAGACCCAGTACTTC. Complete variable domain (other parts from reference TRBV5-1 and TRBJ2-5): KAGVTQTPRYLIKTRGQQVTLSCSPISGHRSVSWYQQTPGQGLQFLFEYFSETQRNKGNFPGRFSGRQFSNSRSEMNVSTLELGDSALYLCASRDIQETQYFGPGTRLLVL.

There are a few counts of this clone. This chain links TRBV19 with TRBJ2-7; 11 bases match TRBD2. The CDR3 loop spans 16 amino acids. V trimming: 6 bases; J trimming: 5 bases; junction bases outside the gene matches: 12. The germline V gene encodes CDR1 LNHDA and CDR2 SQIVND (reference sequence). This CDR3 reads CASSQGLAGGFDEQYF. CDR3 in DNA: TGTGCCAGTAGCCAGGGTCTAGCGGGAGGTTTCGACGAGCAGTACTTC.

A few counts support this clone. The junction and the germline gene differ at one end; a read error may be behind it. The chain employs TRBV13 and TRBJ2-1; weak D call: TRBD2 (6 bases). Per germline, CDR1 PRHDT and CDR2 FYEKMQ (reference sequence). This CDR3 spans 15 amino acids. The CDR3 spells CASSLGGNSYNEQFF. CDR3 bases: TGTGCCAGCAGTTTAGGAGGGAACTCCTACAATGAGCAGTTCTTC.

In its sample, this clone was seen a few times. The chain uses TRBV19 and TRBJ1-2; TRBD1 might be the D (6 bases). This CDR3 has 12 amino acids. CDR1 and CDR2 from the germline V gene are LNHDA and SQIVND (reference sequence). The V and J ends lost 4 bases and 5 bases respectively, with 8 bases between them. The CDR3 is CASSNGQYGYTF. Written as DNA, the CDR3 is TGTGCCAGTAGTAACGGACAGTATGGCTACACCTTC.

This chain uses TRBV7-2 with TRBJ2-3; maybe TRBD1 (6 bases). Trimming took off 3 bases at V and 4 bases at J, with 8 bases between the two ends. The V gene's germline CDR1 is SGHTA and CDR2 FQGNSA. The CDR3 sequence is 13 residues long. CDR3 loop: CASSLDRSDTQYF. The CDR3 DNA is TGTGCCAGCAGCTTGGACAGATCAGATACGCAGTATTTT.

V is TRBV7-9 and J is TRBJ1-2, with D possibly being TRBD1 (5 bases). Trimming pared 5 bases from V and 8 bases from J, leaving 18 bases between. Germline CDR1 reads SEHNR; CDR2 reads FQNEAQ (reference sequence). This CDR3 spans 14 amino acids. CDR3 region: CASSLSGGGSGYTF. The CDR3 DNA reads TGTGCCAGCAGCCTGTCAGGCGGGGGGAGCGGCTACACCTTC.

The chain joins TRBV2 to TRBJ2-7; D unclear. The V end was cut by 4 bases, the J end by 3 bases, with 7 bases between. Germline V gene sequence: CDR1 SNHLY, CDR2 FYNNEI. This CDR3 spans 12 amino acids. CDR3 bases: TGTGCCAGCAGTGTTAGCATCTACGAGCAGTACTTC. Translating it yields CASSVSIYEQYF.

This chain joins TRBV7-2 and TRBJ1-1, with 7 bases identical to TRBD1. Germline V CDR1 and CDR2: SGHTA, FQGNSA. Trimming cost V 7 bases and J 8 bases; bases outside gene matches: 13. The CDR3 length is 14 residues. CDR3 coding DNA: TGTGCCAGCACCTTGGGGACAGCGGGTTCCGAAGCTTTCTTT. Its protein is CASTLGTAGSEAFF.

The chain employs TRBV2 and TRBJ2-1; the match to TRBD1 covers 9 bases. The CDR3 loop spans 14 amino acids. V was pared by 8 bases and J by 5 bases, with 7 bases of the junction left unmatched. Looked up from germline, CDR1 is SNHLY and CDR2 is FYNNEI. The CDR3 sequence: CASSPDRGDNEQFF. CDR3 nucleotide sequence: TGTGCCAGCTCTCCGGACAGGGGAGACAATGAGCAGTTCTTC.

The rearrangement joins TRBV11-1 to TRBJ2-5; 10 bases are shared with TRBD2. CDR1 is SGHAT, CDR2 FQDESV, per germline (reference sequence). After removal of 8 bases from V and 4 bases from J, the junction contained 16 bases not matched to a gene. This CDR3 spans 17 amino acids. CDR3 sequence: CASSVSGRSLGSETQYF. The CDR3 DNA sequence: TGTGCCAGCTCCGTTAGCGGGAGGAGTTTGGGATCAGAGACCCAGTACTTC.

The chain joins TRBV7-3 to TRBJ2-2; TRBD2 might be the D (6 bases). This CDR3 has 16 residues. V lost 5 bases, J lost 4 bases, and 17 bases lay in between. Germline CDR1 is SGHTA and CDR2 is FQGTGA. CDR3 sequence reads: CASSRSRVGGTGELFF. In DNA, the CDR3 is TGTGCCAGCAGCCGATCGAGAGTGGGGGGCACCGGGGAGCTGTTTTTT.

The chain employs TRBV30 and TRBJ1-5; 7 bases are a match to TRBD1. The ends lost 5 bases at V and 3 bases at J; junction bases unmatched: 4. This CDR3 is built from 13 residues. Germline V gene sequence: CDR1 GTSNPN, CDR2 SVGIG (reference sequence). CDR3 in DNA: TGTGCCTGGGAAACAGGGGACAATCAGCCCCAGCATTTT. It yields the protein CAWETGDNQPQHF.

V is TRBV5-1 and J is TRBJ2-5; the D is unclear. There are 13 residues in the CDR3. Germline lookup yields CDR1 SGHRS and CDR2 YFSETQ. The V gene lost 6 bases and the J gene lost 5 bases, with 14 bases spanning the gap. The CDR3 nucleotides are TGCGCCAGCAACGACCTAACAGCGGAGACCCAGTACTTC. It is translated as CASNDLTAETQYF.